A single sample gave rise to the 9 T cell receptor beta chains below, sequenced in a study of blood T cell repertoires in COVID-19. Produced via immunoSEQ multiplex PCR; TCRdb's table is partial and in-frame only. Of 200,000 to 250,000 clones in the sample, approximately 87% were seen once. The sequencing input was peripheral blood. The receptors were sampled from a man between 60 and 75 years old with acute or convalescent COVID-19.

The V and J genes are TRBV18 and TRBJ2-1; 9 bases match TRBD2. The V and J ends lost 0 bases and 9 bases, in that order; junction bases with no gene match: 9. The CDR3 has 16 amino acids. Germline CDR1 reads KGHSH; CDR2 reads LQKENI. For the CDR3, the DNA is TGTGCCAGCTCACCACCGTTGATAGCGGGAGCGCTTGAGCAGTTCTTC. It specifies CASSPPLIAGALEQFF. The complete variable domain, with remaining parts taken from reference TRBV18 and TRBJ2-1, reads NAGVMQNPRHLVRRRGQEARLRCSPMKGHSHVYWYRQLPEEGLKFMVYLQKENIIDESGMPKERFSAEFPKEGPSILRIQQVVRGDSAAYFCASSPPLIAGALEQFFGPGTRLTVL.

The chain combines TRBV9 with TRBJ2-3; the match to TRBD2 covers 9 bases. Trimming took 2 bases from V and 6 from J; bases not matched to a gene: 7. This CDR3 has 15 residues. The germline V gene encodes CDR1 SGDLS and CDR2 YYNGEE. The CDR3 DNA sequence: TGTGCCAGCAGCGTCGGGACTAGCCCGCAGGATACGCAGTATTTT. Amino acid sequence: CASSVGTSPQDTQYF.

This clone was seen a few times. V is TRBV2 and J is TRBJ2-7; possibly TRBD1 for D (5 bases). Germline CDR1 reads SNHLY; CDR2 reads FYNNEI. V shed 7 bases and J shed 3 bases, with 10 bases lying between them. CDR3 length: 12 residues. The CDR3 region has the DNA TGTGCCAGCACCCGAGACAGCTACGAGCAGTACTTC. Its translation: CASTRDSYEQYF.

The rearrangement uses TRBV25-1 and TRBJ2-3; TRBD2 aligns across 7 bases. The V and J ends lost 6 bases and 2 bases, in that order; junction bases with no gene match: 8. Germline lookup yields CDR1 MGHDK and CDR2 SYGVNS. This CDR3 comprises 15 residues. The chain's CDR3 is CASRTGGWLTDTQYF. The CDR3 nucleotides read TGTGCCAGCAGAACGGGAGGTTGGCTCACAGATACGCAGTATTTT.

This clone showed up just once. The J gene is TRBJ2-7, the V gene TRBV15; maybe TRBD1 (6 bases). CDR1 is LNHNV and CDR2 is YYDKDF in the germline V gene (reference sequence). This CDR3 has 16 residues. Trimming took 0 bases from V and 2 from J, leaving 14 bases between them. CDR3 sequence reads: CATSRDRWGPTYEQYF. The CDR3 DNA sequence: TGTGCCACCAGCAGAGATCGGTGGGGGCCTACCTACGAGCAGTACTTC.

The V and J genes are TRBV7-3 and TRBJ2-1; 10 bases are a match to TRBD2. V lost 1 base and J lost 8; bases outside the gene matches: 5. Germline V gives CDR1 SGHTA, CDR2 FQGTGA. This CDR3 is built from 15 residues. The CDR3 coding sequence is TGTGCCAGCAGCTTAAACAGCGGGAGGGGTTATGAGCAGTTCTTC. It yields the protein CASSLNSGRGYEQFF.

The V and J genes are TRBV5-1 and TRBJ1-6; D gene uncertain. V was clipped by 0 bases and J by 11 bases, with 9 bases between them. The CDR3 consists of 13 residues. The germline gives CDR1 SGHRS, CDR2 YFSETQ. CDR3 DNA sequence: TGCGCCAGCAGCTTGGGGGCCGATACACCCCTCCACTTT. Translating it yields CASSLGADTPLHF. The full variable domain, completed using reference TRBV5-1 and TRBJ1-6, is KAGVTQTPRYLIKTRGQQVTLSCSPISGHRSVSWYQQTPGQGLQFLFEYFSETQRNKGNFPGRFSGRQFSNSRSEMNVSTLELGDSALYLCASSLGADTPLHFGNGTRLTVT.

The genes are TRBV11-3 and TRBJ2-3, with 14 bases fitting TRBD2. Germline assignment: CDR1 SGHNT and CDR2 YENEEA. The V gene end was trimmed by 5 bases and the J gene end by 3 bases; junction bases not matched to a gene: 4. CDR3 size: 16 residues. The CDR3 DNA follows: TGTGCCAGCAGCCACGGGACTAGCGGGAGAACAGATACGCAGTATTTT. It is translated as CASSHGTSGRTDTQYF.

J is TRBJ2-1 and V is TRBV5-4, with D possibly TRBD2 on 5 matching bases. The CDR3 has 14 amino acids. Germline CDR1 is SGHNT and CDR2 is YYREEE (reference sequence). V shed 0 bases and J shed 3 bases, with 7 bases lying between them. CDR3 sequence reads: CASSLDGVYNEQFF. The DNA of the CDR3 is TGTGCCAGCAGCTTGGACGGGGTCTACAATGAGCAGTTCTTC.